Listed below are T cell receptor beta chains from one sample, sequenced in a study of T cell responses to AZD1222 COVID-19 vaccine. Method: immunoSEQ multiplex PCR; TCRdb's copy keeps in-frame clones and lacks some. The sample shows fewer than 150,000 clones, approximately 90% of them seen only once. Sequenced here: peripheral blood, sampled on day 0 of AZD1222 vaccination. These receptors were obtained from an adult in good health. CDR3s include the opening cysteine and the closing phenylalanine or tryptophan. Fields, in order: J gene, V gene, CDR3 protein.

>TRBJ2-7|TRBV7-2
CASSLTGYEQYF
>TRBJ1-4|TRBV19
CASNSWGSNEKLFF
>TRBJ1-2|TRBV5-4
CASSLPAAGNYGYTF
>TRBJ1-3|TRBV15
CATSRGRGNTIYF
>TRBJ2-5|TRBV20-1
CSASNQETQYF
>TRBJ1-1|TRBV18
CASSPAGQGGTGTEAFF
>TRBJ1-2|TRBV20-1
CSASRAVGGYTF
>TRBJ1-1|TRBV18
CASSPGITETEAFF
>TRBJ2-1|TRBV5-1
CASSYETVNEQFF
>TRBJ1-6|TRBV7-2
CASRSTGGLSYNSPLHF
>TRBJ2-6|TRBV6-2/TRBV6-3
CASSFSELNGLTF
>TRBJ2-1|TRBV10-1
CASSEWQTRLGEQFF
>TRBJ1-1|TRBV6-4
CASSDLAGGTEAFF
>TRBJ1-2|TRBV10-3
CAISGGEENYGYTF
>TRBJ1-5|TRBV27
CASSPDRVYSNQPQHF
>TRBJ2-1|TRBV7-2
CASSRPGQTNEQFF
>TRBJ1-2|TRBV3-1/TRBV3-2
CASSQEGGQGGGTF
>TRBJ1-4|TRBV9
CASSVDGRPTNEKLFF
>TRBJ1-4|TRBV28
CASSLNPGTGGVGEKLFF
>TRBJ2-7|TRBV28
CASSFVRRPPYEQYF
>TRBJ2-1|TRBV19
CASSIYHRNEQFF
>TRBJ1-2|TRBV27
CASSLVAGGMGGYTF
>TRBJ1-4|TRBV3-1/TRBV3-2
CASSQESGWANEKLFF
>TRBJ2-2|TRBV7-2
CASSLAGQGATGELFF
>TRBJ1-4|TRBV5-6
CASSLGRDRGRSEKLFF
>TRBJ2-4|TRBV6-5
CASNRQGGNIQYF
>TRBJ1-5|TRBV6-5
CASSGQGLNQPQHF
>TRBJ2-7|TRBV27
CASSFRGGSYEQYF